This T cell receptor (beta chain) is drawn from a study of control samples from healthy donors and cancer patients. The table came from immunoSEQ multiplex PCR; TCRdb's copy has only in-frame clones and leaves some out. The table includes about 100,000 clones, over 85% detected once. CDR1 is LNHDA, CDR2 SQIVND, per germline (reference sequence). The CDR3 sequence is 13 residues long. Trimming removed 9 bases at V and 4 bases at J, with 13 bases between. The sequence came from a man younger than 35 in good health. The sequenced material came from blood. V and J are TRBV19 and TRBJ1-5; possibly TRBD1 for D (5 bases). CDR3 coding DNA: TGTGCCAGCTGGGACCGGATAAATCAGCCCCAGCATTTT. Its protein is CASWDRINQPQHF.